The clone carrying this T cell receptor (beta chain) occurred a few times. Using immunoSEQ multiplex PCR, the repertoire was profiled, and TCRdb retains in-frame clones only, with some absent. The table shows more than 50,000 clones, with 83% occurring only once. The sample comes from a study of blood T cell repertoires in COVID-19. Study-level background: The United States, Italy and Spain were the sources of the acute and convalescent COVID-19 samples.

J lost 5 bases, V lost 1 base, and 7 bases had no gene match. The V gene's germline CDR1 is LGHNT and CDR2 FRNRAP. The CDR3 loop spans 16 amino acids. Source material: peripheral blood. The genes are TRBV12-5 and TRBJ2-7; 11 bases fit TRBD2. The source is a woman aged 55 to 70 with acute or convalescent COVID-19. The CDR3 bases are TGTGCTAGTGGTTTGGAGGCTAGCGGGAGGTTGGACGAGCAGTACTTC. It codes for CASGLEASGRLDEQYF.